The present entry profiles one T cell receptor (beta chain) with its context. Its antigen is unidentified. Every diagnosis used clinical symptoms, serum thyroxine and TRAb, thyroid ultrasound and orbital computed tomography. The sample originates from a study of T cells in Graves' hyperthyroidism and ophthalmopathy. Study results and caveats: Before onset, by a median of approximately 6.8 months, the model predicted ophthalmopathy.

TCR beta CDR3 region amplification was performed from RNA transcripts. When the TCR CDR3 underwent first-round RT-PCR, the HTBI primer set was used. In TCRdb, the multiplex PCR reads were re-called with MiXCR into one record per CDR3 protein. The sample has some 380,000 distinct CDR3 sequences; around an eighth are singletons. The clonotype was recovered from a man younger than 40 with Graves' hyperthyroidism that later progressed to Graves' ophthalmopathy. Material: blood.

The CDR3 loop reads CASSFQGPGNYGYTF. The CDR3 region has the DNA TGTGCCAGCAGTTTTCAGGGACCCGGCAACTATGGCTACACCTTC. The rearrangement links TRBV12-3 or TRBV12-4 to TRBJ1-2; perhaps TRBD1 as D (5 bases). With 3 bases removed from V and 2 bases from J, the gap between germline ends came to 13 bases. The CDR3 is made up of 15 amino acids.